These 18 T cell receptor beta chains were sequenced from one sample in a study of OX40 agonist ivuxolimab in advanced cancers. Generated by immunoSEQ multiplex PCR, the TCRdb table keeps only in-frame clones and is missing some. The data contain about 30,000 clones, 80% to 95% of them seen just once; the ten biggest clones take up less than 5%. The sequencing used CD4+ or CD8+ T cells sorted from blood, collected in a trial of the OX40 agonist ivuxolimab. The receptors come from an adult with an advanced solid tumor such as melanoma, head and neck, liver or kidney cancer.

This clone appeared once. The chain joins TRBV4-3 to TRBJ1-1, with D maybe TRBD1 (5 bases). Germline CDR1 LGHNA, CDR2 YSLEER. Trimming pared 2 bases from V and 3 bases from J, leaving 16 bases between. This CDR3 spans 16 amino acids. CDR3: CASSQSRTGGYTEAFF. The CDR3 nucleotides are TGCGCCAGCAGCCAATCTCGGACTGGGGGGTACACTGAAGCTTTCTTT.

The gene calls are TRBV27 and TRBJ2-3; TRBD2 matches at 8 bases. The CDR3 contains 16 residues. Unmatched junction bases numbered 10, after V lost 6 bases and J lost 2 bases. Per germline, CDR1 MNHEY and CDR2 SMNVEV (reference sequence). The chain's CDR3 is CASRPGLVIPTDTQYF. The CDR3 DNA reads TGTGCCAGCAGGCCGGGACTAGTAATCCCCACAGATACGCAGTATTTT.

This chain joins TRBV29-1 and TRBJ2-1; tentative D call: TRBD2 (6 bases). The CDR3 spans 14 residues. The V end was cut by 1 base, the J end by 3 bases, with 10 bases between. Germline-derived CDR1 and CDR2 are SQVTM and ANQGSEA. The CDR3 coding sequence is TGCAGCGTTGAAGGGGCGGGATTCTACAATGAGCAGTTCTTC. Translating gives CSVEGAGFYNEQFF.

The gene calls are TRBV7-9 and TRBJ2-3; 10 nucleotides agree with TRBD2. V shed 6 bases and J 0 bases; nucleotides not matched to a gene: 12. There are 18 residues in the CDR3. CDR1 is SEHNR, CDR2 FQNEAQ, per germline (reference sequence). The CDR3 coding sequence is TGTGCCAGCAGGAACCTAGCGGGAGAGCTCTCTAGCACAGATACGCAGTATTTT. Amino acid sequence: CASRNLAGELSSTDTQYF.

This chain's CDR3 is CASSLKVPNTGELFF. The CDR3 DNA reads TGTGCCAGCAGTTTAAAAGTCCCGAACACCGGGGAGCTGTTTTTT. The chain recombines TRBV28 with TRBJ2-2; no clear D. V was cut by 2 bases and J by 0 bases, with 7 bases left in between. This CDR3 contains 15 residues. Germline CDR1 reads MDHEN; CDR2 reads SYDVKM.

J is TRBJ1-6 and V is TRBV19, with 7 bases lining up with TRBD1. CDR1 is LNHDA and CDR2 is SQIVND in the germline V gene (reference sequence). CDR3 size: 15 residues. The V gene end was trimmed by 5 bases and the J gene end by 5 bases; junction bases not matched to a gene: 6. The CDR3 loop is CASSPRDSHNSPLHF. CDR3 bases: TGTGCCAGTAGTCCAAGGGACAGCCATAATTCACCCCTCCACTTT. The full variable domain, completed using reference TRBV19 and TRBJ1-6, is DGGITQSPKYLFRKEGQNVTLSCEQNLNHDAMYWYRQDPGQGLRLIYYSQIVNDFQKGDIAEGYSVSREKKESFPLTVTSAQKNPTAFYLCASSPRDSHNSPLHFGNGTRLTVT.

V usage is TRBV28 and J usage is TRBJ2-7, with TRBD1 as a possible D gene (5 bases). The germline V gene has CDR1 MDHEN and CDR2 SYDVKM. V was shortened by 3 bases and J by 3 bases, with 12 bases between the two germline ends. This CDR3 is built from 14 residues. CDR3 in DNA: TGTGCCAGCAGTTTGTGGCAGGGCCTCTACGAGCAGTACGTC. This translates into CASSLWQGLYEQYV.

The chain couples TRBV4-3 to TRBJ2-5; the D is unclear. The CDR3 is made up of 15 amino acids. CDR1 LGHNA and CDR2 YSLEER come from the germline V gene. The V and J ends lost 0 bases and 4 bases respectively, with 12 bases between them. CDR3 DNA sequence: TGCGCCAGCAGCCAAGATGTGGGCACCTTAGAGACCCAGTACTTC. This codes for CASSQDVGTLETQYF.

The sample holds one count of this clone. This chain joins TRBV25-1 and TRBJ2-1; the D is unclear. This CDR3 comprises 17 residues. Germline values: CDR1 MGHDK, CDR2 SYGVNS. Trimming cost V 1 base and J 4 bases, with 17 bases left between them. The CDR3, as DNA: TGTGCCAGCAGTGAATCATTGGGCGGATTTCTTTACAATGAGCAGTTCTTC. It translates to CASSESLGGFLYNEQFF.

The chain has TRBV6-1 and TRBJ2-3; D perhaps matches TRBD1 (5 bases). CDR1 MNHNS and CDR2 SASEGT come from the germline V gene. The CDR3 sequence is 15 residues long. Trimming took 7 bases from V and 5 from J, leaving 19 bases between them. The CDR3 is CASMPLVGHGDTQYF. In nucleotides, the CDR3 is TGTGCCAGCATGCCCTTGGTAGGACATGGAGATACGCAGTATTTT.

This clone was seen once. The CDR3 spells CATSTTLGLSYEQYV. The DNA for the CDR3 is TGTGCCACCAGCACAACCCTCGGGCTTTCCTACGAGCAGTACGTC. The rearrangement links TRBV15 to TRBJ2-7; D remains unclear. V dropped 4 bases and J dropped 1 base, with 14 bases sitting between them. The CDR3 sequence is 15 residues long. Germline V gene sequence: CDR1 LNHNV, CDR2 YYDKDF (reference sequence).

This clone was counted a single time. The genes are TRBV28 and TRBJ2-7; possible D gene TRBD1, 5 bases. CDR1 MDHEN and CDR2 SYDVKM come from the germline V gene. This CDR3 spans 14 amino acids. V was trimmed by 1 base and J by 3 bases, leaving 10 bases between them. The CDR3 nucleotides read TGTGCCAGCAGTTTATCCAGGGCCAACTACGAGCAGTACTTC. It translates to CASSLSRANYEQYF.

CDR3 nucleotide sequence: TGCGCCAGCAGCCAAGTCCCGGTAGGCTCCCCTACCTATGGCTACACCTTC. Translating it yields CASSQVPVGSPTYGYTF. The V and J genes are TRBV4-3 and TRBJ1-2, with D hard to call. This CDR3 comprises 17 residues. Germline V lookup: CDR1 LGHNA, CDR2 YSLEER. V lost 1 base, J lost 4 bases, and 19 bases lay in between.

The CDR3 region has the DNA TGTGCCAGCAGCAACCAGGGGGTGCCCTACGAGCAGTACGTC. This codes for CASSNQGVPYEQYV. The chain joins TRBV21-1 to TRBJ2-7; the DNA was not compared with TRBD1, the D call given in the table. TRBV21-1 is tagged as a pseudogene. The CDR3 length is 14 residues.

The V call is TRBV12-1, the J call TRBJ1-2; the table calls TRBD1, which could not be checked here. TRBV12-1 corresponds to a pseudogene. The CDR3 is made up of 19 amino acids. CDR3 residues: CASSFRLCPPPGQQDGYTF. In DNA, the CDR3 is TGTGCCAGCAGCTTTAGGTTGTGTCCGCCGCCGGGACAGCAGGACGGCTACACCTTC.

The chain links TRBV27 to TRBJ2-5; tentatively, D is TRBD2 (6 bases). The V gene's germline CDR1 is MNHEY and CDR2 SMNVEV (reference sequence). The CDR3 covers 14 residues. V shed 4 bases and J shed 1 base, with 10 bases lying between them. For the CDR3, the DNA is TGTGCCAGCAGTTCCTGGGGGGTCCAAGAGACCCAGTACTTC. Amino acid sequence: CASSSWGVQETQYF.

This chain uses TRBV4-1 with TRBJ1-1, with 7 bases identical to TRBD1. CDR1 MGHRA and CDR2 YSYEKL come from the germline V gene. This CDR3 has 14 residues. The J segment lost 4 bases and the V segment lost 2 bases, leaving 4 bases of the junction unmatched. In nucleotides, the CDR3 is TGCGCCAGCAGCCAACCGGACAGGACCACTGAAGCTTTCTTT. This sequence encodes CASSQPDRTTEAFF.

The rearrangement uses TRBV27 and TRBJ2-2; D is unresolved. Germline CDR1 MNHEY, CDR2 SMNVEV (reference sequence). Trimming shortened V by 7 bases and J by 2 bases, and 8 bases separated the two germline ends. This CDR3 has 13 residues. The CDR3: CASTAQNTGELFF. CDR3 DNA sequence: TGTGCCAGCACAGCTCAAAACACCGGGGAGCTGTTTTTT.